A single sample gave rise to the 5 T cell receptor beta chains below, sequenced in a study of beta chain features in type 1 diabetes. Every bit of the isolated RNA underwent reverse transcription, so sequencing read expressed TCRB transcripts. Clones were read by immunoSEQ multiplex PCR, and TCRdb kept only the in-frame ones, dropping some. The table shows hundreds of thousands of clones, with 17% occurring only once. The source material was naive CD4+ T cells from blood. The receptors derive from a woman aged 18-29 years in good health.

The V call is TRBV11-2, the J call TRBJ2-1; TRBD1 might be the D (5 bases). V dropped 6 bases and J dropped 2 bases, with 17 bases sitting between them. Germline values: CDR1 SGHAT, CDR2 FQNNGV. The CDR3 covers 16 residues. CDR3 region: CASSDNRLAAYNEQFF. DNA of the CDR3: TGTGCCAGCAGTGATAACAGGTTGGCCGCCTACAATGAGCAGTTCTTC. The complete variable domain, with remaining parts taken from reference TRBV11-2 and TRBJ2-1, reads EAGVAQSPRYKIIEKRQSVAFWCNPISGHATLYWYQQILGQGPKLLIQFQNNGVVDDSQLPKDRFSAERLKGVDSTLKIQPAKLEDSAVYLCASSDNRLAAYNEQFFGPGTRLTVL.

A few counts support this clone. CDR3 DNA: TGTGCCAGCAGTGAAGGCGATCCCGGGACAGGGGACGAAAAACTGTTTTTT. This sequence encodes CASSEGDPGTGDEKLFF. The J gene is TRBJ1-4, the V gene TRBV6-1; 10 nucleotides agree with TRBD1. Germline CDR1 MNHNS, CDR2 SASEGT. This CDR3 has 17 amino acids. After removal of 1 base from V and 8 bases from J, the junction contained 10 bases not matched to a gene.

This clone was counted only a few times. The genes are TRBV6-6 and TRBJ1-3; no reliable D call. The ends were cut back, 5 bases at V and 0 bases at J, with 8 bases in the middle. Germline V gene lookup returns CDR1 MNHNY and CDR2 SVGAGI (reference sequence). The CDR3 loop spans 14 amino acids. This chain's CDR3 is CASSPQSSGNTIYF. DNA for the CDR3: TGTGCCAGCAGTCCTCAGAGCTCTGGAAACACCATATATTTT.

CDR3 loop: CASSLRGLAVSDTQYF. The CDR3 DNA sequence: TGTGCCAGCAGCCTACGGGGACTAGCGGTTTCAGATACGCAGTATTTT. The rearrangement links TRBV27 to TRBJ2-3; 11 bases map to TRBD2. The CDR3 is 16 amino acids. J was trimmed by 4 bases and V by 6 bases; bases with no gene match: 9. The germline V gene has CDR1 MNHEY and CDR2 SMNVEV (reference sequence).

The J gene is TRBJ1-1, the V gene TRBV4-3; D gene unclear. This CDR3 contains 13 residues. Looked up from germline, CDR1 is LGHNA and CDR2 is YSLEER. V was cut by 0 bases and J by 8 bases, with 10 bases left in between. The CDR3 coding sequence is TGCGCCAGCAGCCAAGATGTGGAGAGGGAAGCTTTCTTT. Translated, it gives CASSQDVEREAFF.